Below are 14 T cell receptor beta chains sequenced from a single sample in a study of vaccination effects on CD4 cells after COVID-19. TCRdb keeps only in-frame clones here, not all; method: immunoSEQ multiplex PCR. The table records tens of thousands of clones, approximately 74% of them present only once. CD4+ T cells specific for antigen were expanded with viral peptide pools by the ViraFEST assay before sequencing. Investigators separated out CD4+ T cells once around 9 days of culture had passed. No antigen has been assigned to these receptors. Source: CD4+ T cells from PBMCs cultured with HCoV-229E spike peptides, taken before COVID-19 vaccination. These receptors were obtained from a human donor who received a COVID-19 vaccine.

The chain employs TRBV6-6 and TRBJ1-2, with D possibly being TRBD1 (6 bases). With 8 bases removed from V and 3 bases from J, the gap between germline ends came to 16 bases. Germline CDR1 is MNHNY and CDR2 is SVGAGI (reference sequence). The CDR3 is 14 amino acids. The chain's CDR3 is CASRIFQGYYGYTF. The CDR3 DNA reads TGTGCCAGCCGTATATTCCAGGGGTACTATGGCTACACCTTC.

The gene calls are TRBV3-1 (or the pseudogene TRBV3-2) and TRBJ2-3; the D gene is possibly TRBD2 (5 bases). Trimming left V 0 bases short and J 0 bases short, with 10 bases between. The CDR3 has 16 amino acids. CDR1 is LGHDT and CDR2 is YNNKEL in the germline V gene (reference sequence). In DNA, the CDR3 is TGTGCCAGCAGCCAAGAGGACTTCCTAAGCACAGATACGCAGTATTTT. Protein product: CASSQEDFLSTDTQYF.

The chain employs TRBV5-4 and TRBJ2-2; D unclear. Trimming took 0 bases from V and 0 from J, leaving 6 bases between them. This CDR3 has 15 amino acids. Germline-derived CDR1 and CDR2 are SGHNT and YYREEE (reference sequence). The CDR3 is CASSLAPTNTGELFF. CDR3 DNA: TGTGCCAGCAGCTTGGCTCCAACGAACACCGGGGAGCTGTTTTTT.

The chain links TRBV24-1 to TRBJ2-3; D possibly corresponds to TRBD1 (6 bases). Germline assignment: CDR1 KGHDR and CDR2 SFDVKD. The CDR3 consists of 15 residues. Trimming took 4 bases from V and 3 from J, leaving 13 bases between them. The CDR3 nucleotides are TGTGCCACCAGTGACCTCAGGACAGCGACAGATACGCAGTATTTT. It translates to CATSDLRTATDTQYF.

The gene calls are TRBV18 and TRBJ2-5, with 10 nucleotides matching TRBD2. V lost 6 bases to trimming and J lost 9 bases; unmatched junction nucleotides: 7. There are 13 residues in the CDR3. Germline V gives CDR1 KGHSH, CDR2 LQKENI. CDR3 loop: CASSTGTSDPQYF. The CDR3 DNA reads as TGTGCCAGCTCTACCGGGACTAGCGATCCCCAGTACTTC.

The chain uses TRBV4-3 and TRBJ2-3, with D possibly being TRBD1 (5 bases). Germline loops: CDR1 LGHNA, CDR2 YSLEER. V lost 2 bases to trimming and J lost 4 bases, with 13 bases between them. The CDR3 has 15 amino acids. The CDR3 DNA reads TGCGCCAGCAGCCAAAGGACATTCAAGGCAGATACGCAGTATTTT. This translates into CASSQRTFKADTQYF.

The chain is built from TRBV12-3 or TRBV12-4 and TRBJ1-1; possible D gene TRBD1, 6 bases. V lost 4 bases, J lost 6 bases, and 12 bases lay in between. CDR3 size: 13 residues. The CDR3 here is CASSYFGGPEAFF. The CDR3 DNA is TGTGCCAGCAGTTATTTTGGGGGGCCTGAAGCTTTCTTT.

V is TRBV6-6 and J is TRBJ1-1; D unresolved. Germline assignment: CDR1 MNHNY and CDR2 SVGAGI (reference sequence). This CDR3 region has 13 residues. Trimming shortened V by 6 bases and J by 8 bases, and 16 bases separated the two germline ends. The CDR3 here is CASSNGPTGEAFF. CDR3 DNA: TGTGCCAGCAGCAACGGCCCGACTGGGGAAGCTTTCTTT.

The chain is built from TRBV7-3 and TRBJ1-1, with D tentatively TRBD1 (6 bases). The CDR3 covers 13 residues. Germline assignment: CDR1 SGHTA and CDR2 FQGTGA. Trimming cost V 5 bases and J 1 base, with 8 bases left between them. The CDR3 loop reads CASSQDRNTEAFF. DNA for the CDR3: TGTGCCAGCAGCCAGGACAGGAACACTGAAGCTTTCTTT.

V usage is TRBV9 and J usage is TRBJ2-1; 7 bases are shared with TRBD2. Losses at the gene ends were 7 bases for V and 0 bases for J; bases not matched to a gene: 1. The CDR3 sequence is 13 residues long. The V gene's germline CDR1 is SGDLS and CDR2 YYNGEE. The CDR3 loop is CASRGDSYNEQFF. CDR3 nucleotide sequence: TGTGCCAGCCGGGGGGACTCCTACAATGAGCAGTTCTTC.

V usage is TRBV9 and J usage is TRBJ1-6; D gene unclear. V was clipped by 0 bases and J by 6 bases, with 7 bases between them. CDR3 size: 14 residues. The germline V gene encodes CDR1 SGDLS and CDR2 YYNGEE. CDR3 loop: CASSVEILNSPLHF. In DNA form, the CDR3 reads TGTGCCAGCAGCGTAGAAATCCTTAATTCACCCCTCCACTTT.

The genes are TRBV19 and TRBJ2-3; D could derive from TRBD1 or TRBD2 (5 bases each). This CDR3 has 16 amino acids. Germline V gene sequence: CDR1 LNHDA, CDR2 SQIVND (reference sequence). V dropped 1 base and J dropped 2 bases, with 13 bases sitting between them. The CDR3 is CASSIVGGTITDTQYF. In DNA form, the CDR3 reads TGTGCCAGTAGTATAGTTGGGGGAACCATCACAGATACGCAGTATTTT.

The rearrangement links TRBV28 to TRBJ2-3; 8 positions match TRBD1. Germline-derived CDR1 and CDR2 are MDHEN and SYDVKM. Trimming at V came to 8 bases and at J to 0 bases, leaving 7 bases not matched to a gene. This CDR3 spans 15 amino acids. The CDR3 region is CASYGQGASTDTQYF. CDR3 in DNA: TGTGCCAGCTATGGACAGGGCGCTAGCACAGATACGCAGTATTTT.

CDR3 sequence: CASSLILWGGLYNEQFF. Written as DNA, the CDR3 is TGTGCCAGCAGCCTGATCCTATGGGGGGGGCTCTACAATGAGCAGTTCTTC. The genes are TRBV6-2 or TRBV6-3 and TRBJ2-1, with D possibly matching TRBD2 (7 bases). Germline V lookup: CDR1 MNHEY, CDR2 SVGEGT. The CDR3 is made up of 17 amino acids. V shed 6 bases and J shed 3 bases, with 21 bases lying between them.